The 12 T cell receptor beta chains listed next were all sequenced from one sample in a study of T cell clones after liver transplantation. Method: immunoSEQ multiplex PCR; TCRdb's copy keeps in-frame clones and lacks some. The data show roughly 55,000 clones, with less than 85% seen just once and 7.5% to 10% held by the top ten. The sequenced sample was CD4+ T cells from blood, obtained before liver transplant. These receptors all come from a human donor who received a liver transplant.

The chain joins TRBV2 to TRBJ1-5; possibly TRBD1 for D (5 bases). The CDR3 extends over 15 amino acids. V lost 7 bases to trimming and J lost 0 bases, with 13 bases between them. Germline-derived CDR1 and CDR2 are SNHLY and FYNNEI. CDR3 in amino acids: CASTIDSNSNQPQHF. In nucleotides, the CDR3 is TGTGCCAGCACCATCGACAGTAATAGCAATCAGCCCCAGCATTTT.

This chain links TRBV13 with TRBJ2-5; TRBD2 is a possible D gene (6 bases). V was clipped by 5 bases and J by 5 bases, with 18 bases between them. The CDR3 loop spans 15 amino acids. The germline gives CDR1 PRHDT, CDR2 FYEKMQ (reference sequence). CDR3 sequence: CASSPSRRGGETQYF. The CDR3 bases are TGTGCCAGCAGCCCGTCGAGGAGGGGTGGGGAGACCCAGTACTTC.

The sample holds one count of this clone. J is TRBJ1-1 and V is TRBV5-1; weak D call: TRBD1 (5 bases). With 4 bases removed from V and 4 bases from J, the gap between germline ends came to 14 bases. Germline V gene lookup returns CDR1 SGHRS and CDR2 YFSETQ. The CDR3 is made up of 14 amino acids. In DNA, the CDR3 is TGCGCCAGCAGCGAAAAAAACGGGGGCACTGAAGCTTTCTTT. Translated: CASSEKNGGTEAFF.

The rearrangement joins TRBV6-5 to TRBJ2-7; maybe TRBD2 (6 bases). The length of the CDR3 is 12 residues. CDR1 and CDR2 (germline): MNHEY, SVGAGI. The V end lost 9 bases, the J end lost 0 bases, and 9 bases lay between the germline ends. CDR3 sequence reads: CASGRGSYEQYF. The CDR3 nucleotides are TGTGCCAGTGGGCGGGGCTCCTACGAGCAGTACTTC.

The chain joins TRBV4-1 to TRBJ2-1; D is perhaps TRBD1 (6 bases). This CDR3 is 16 amino acids long. The germline V and J ends were trimmed by 2 bases and 8 bases, with 19 bases remaining between them. Per the germline V gene, CDR1 is MGHRA and CDR2 is YSYEKL. CDR3 in amino acids: CASSQQRTVLSDEQFF. CDR3 DNA sequence: TGCGCCAGCAGCCAACAAAGGACAGTTTTGAGCGATGAGCAGTTCTTC.

The chain joins TRBV14 to TRBJ1-3; 7 nucleotides match TRBD1. Germline CDR1 SGHDN, CDR2 FVKESK. The junction had 8 bases not matched to a gene; V was cut back by 3 bases and J by 0 bases. CDR3 length: 17 residues. Written as DNA, the CDR3 is TGTGCCAGCAGCCAGAACAGGGGTCTTAGCTCTGGAAACACCATATATTTT. Translation gives CASSQNRGLSSGNTIYF.

This clone was seen a handful of times. This rearrangement joins TRBV4-2 to TRBJ2-2; D possibly matches TRBD1 or TRBD2 (6 bases each). This CDR3 has 17 residues. V lost 0 bases, J lost 4 bases, and 15 bases lay in between. Germline V gives CDR1 LGHNA, CDR2 YNFKEQ. As DNA, the CDR3 is TGTGCCAGCAGCCAAGAGGGGGGCCACAGACGCACCGGGGAGCTGTTTTTT. Translation gives CASSQEGGHRRTGELFF.

V is TRBV13 and J is TRBJ2-3; 11 bases align to TRBD2. The CDR3 runs to 17 residues. V gave up 5 bases and J gave up 0 bases; unmatched junction bases: 7. Per germline, CDR1 PRHDT and CDR2 FYEKMQ (reference sequence). The DNA of the CDR3 is TGTGCCAGCAGCATCTCTAGCGGGGGGCCGAGCACAGATACGCAGTATTTT. It encodes CASSISSGGPSTDTQYF.

V gene TRBV7-4 combines with J gene TRBJ2-3, with D tentatively TRBD1 (5 bases). V shed 7 bases and J shed 2 bases, with 10 bases lying between them. The CDR3 runs to 13 residues. Germline loops: CDR1 SGHVT, CDR2 SQSDAQ. CDR3 protein: CASNRPHTDTQYF. CDR3 DNA sequence: TGTGCCAGCAACAGGCCCCACACAGATACGCAGTATTTT.

The J gene is TRBJ2-1, the V gene TRBV9, with TRBD2 matching over 7 bases. V shed 5 bases, J shed 7 bases, and the junction held 3 bases outside the gene matches. This CDR3 is built from 12 residues. CDR1 and CDR2 from the germline V gene are SGDLS and YYNGEE. The CDR3 reads CASSRGGNEQFF. CDR3 bases: TGTGCCAGCAGTAGGGGAGGGAATGAGCAGTTCTTC.

V and J are TRBV7-3 and TRBJ1-3, with 11 positions matching TRBD1. Trimming took 5 bases from V and 2 from J; bases not matched to a gene: 5. The CDR3 totals 16 residues. CDR1 SGHTA and CDR2 FQGTGA come from the germline V gene. CDR3: CASSPGTGGAGNTIYF. The CDR3 DNA reads as TGTGCCAGCAGCCCAGGGACAGGGGGGGCTGGAAACACCATATATTTT. The full variable domain, its missing parts supplied by reference TRBV7-3 and TRBJ1-3, is GAGVSQTPSNKVTEKGKYVELRCDPISGHTALYWYRQSLGQGPEFLIYFQGTGAADDSGLPNDRFFAVRPEGSVSTLKIQRTERGDSAVYLCASSPGTGGAGNTIYFGEGSWLTVV.

The V call is TRBV5-1, the J call TRBJ2-1; no firm D call. CDR1 and CDR2 (germline): SGHRS, YFSETQ. The CDR3 contains 12 residues. V shed 0 bases and J shed 14 bases, with 12 bases lying between them. CDR3 nucleotide sequence: TGCGCCAGCAGCTTGGAACGAGCCCGGGAGTTCTTC. It yields the protein CASSLERAREFF.